Presented here are 30 T cell receptor beta chains from one specimen sequenced in a study of post-analysis software for immune sequencing data. Study-level findings and limits: Five TRBV segments were significantly more frequent in patients than in controls. TRBV5-6, TRBV5-1 and TRBV20-1 were among these segments.

Prepared libraries of TCR beta cDNA carried unique molecular identifiers. TCRdb reanalysed the PCR reads using MiXCR and keeps one entry per CDR3 protein. The table shows 650,000 to 850,000 distinct CDR3 sequences, with roughly half occurring only once. These receptors' targets are unknown. The sequencing input was blood. The receptors stem from a girl under 18 with multiple sclerosis.

V usage is TRBV5-1 and J usage is TRBJ2-5, with D possibly TRBD1 on 6 matching bases. Germline values: CDR1 SGHRS, CDR2 YFSETQ. The CDR3 covers 15 residues. V lost 4 bases and J lost 0, with 13 bases in between. The CDR3 DNA is TGCGCCAGCAGCCCTTCCGGGACACACCAAGAGACCCAGTACTTC. Its translation is CASSPSGTHQETQYF.

The sample holds a few counts of this clonotype. The chain combines TRBV5-1 with TRBJ1-2, with no clear D. Germline V CDR1 and CDR2: SGHRS, YFSETQ. The CDR3 has 14 amino acids. Trimming took 1 base from V and 1 from J, leaving 8 bases between them. The CDR3: CASSLNGFNYGYTF. In nucleotides, the CDR3 is TGCGCCAGCAGCTTGAACGGTTTTAACTATGGCTACACCTTC.

This chain uses TRBV20-1 with TRBJ2-4, with 9 positions matching TRBD1. The CDR3 runs to 15 residues. Germline CDR1 reads DFQATT; CDR2 reads SNEGSKA (reference sequence). Germline trimming cut 1 base from V and 7 bases from J; bases unmatched to any gene: 8. The CDR3 DNA reads TGCAGTGCTAGAGGGTACAGGGGGCGCAGGAACATTCAGTACTTC. It encodes CSARGYRGRRNIQYF.

The chain combines TRBV6-5 with TRBJ2-4, with D perhaps matching TRBD1 (5 bases). Germline lookup yields CDR1 MNHEY and CDR2 SVGAGI. This CDR3 has 12 amino acids. The V and J ends lost 10 bases and 7 bases respectively, with 14 bases between them. The CDR3, as DNA: TGTGCCACGCGCCAGGGCGCGAACATTCAGTACTTC. Translation gives CATRQGANIQYF.

This clonotype was counted at least ten times. V gene TRBV29-1 combines with J gene TRBJ1-1, with D possibly matching TRBD1 (5 bases). Per germline, CDR1 SQVTM and CDR2 ANQGSEA. Trimming pared 5 bases from V and 3 bases from J, leaving 13 bases between. CDR3 length equals 13 residues. In DNA form, the CDR3 reads TGCAGCGTTCGCGGCAGGGTACACACTGAAGCTTTCTTT. It is translated as CSVRGRVHTEAFF.

This clonotype was counted a single time. At one end the junction does not follow the germline gene, possibly because of a read error. The rearrangement joins TRBV12-3 or TRBV12-4 to TRBJ2-7; D assignment may be TRBD1 or TRBD2 (5 bases each). There are 15 residues in the CDR3. CDR3 DNA: TGTGCCAGCAGGAGGGCCCGGCAGGGCGGCGACGAGCGGTACTTC. Its translation is CASRRARQGGDERYF.

The chain combines TRBV5-5 with TRBJ2-3; the match to TRBD1 covers 9 bases. Germline CDR1 and CDR2: SGHKS and YYEKEE (reference sequence). The junction had 5 bases not matched to a gene; V was cut back by 4 bases and J by 2 bases. The CDR3 spans 15 residues. CDR3 loop: CASSRTGDFTDTQYF. Written as DNA, the CDR3 is TGTGCCAGCAGCCGGACAGGGGATTTCACAGATACGCAGTATTTT.

This clonotype was found a few times. The rearrangement uses TRBV3-1 and TRBJ1-1; D is uncertain. Germline V lookup: CDR1 LGHDT, CDR2 YNNKEL (reference sequence). This CDR3 contains 14 residues. The V gene lost 0 bases and the J gene lost 1 base, with 6 bases spanning the gap. The CDR3 nucleotides read TGTGCCAGCAGCCAAGAGAGGACGAACACTGAAGCTTTCTTT. Protein product: CASSQERTNTEAFF.

With regard to this clonotype: The germline gene is not matched at one end of the junction; a read error may be the cause. This chain uses TRBV11-2 with TRBJ2-2; perhaps TRBD2 as D (5 bases). The germline V gene encodes CDR1 SGHAT and CDR2 FQNNGV. This CDR3 comprises 12 residues. The CDR3 coding sequence is TGTGCCAGCCGCCTTAACACCGGGGAGCGGTTTTTT. Translation: CASRLNTGERFF. Variable domain in full (rest from reference TRBV11-2 and TRBJ2-2): EAGVAQSPRYKIIEKRQSVAFWCNPISGHATLYWYQQILGQGPKLLIQFQNNGVVDDSQLPKDRFSAERLKGVDSTLKIQPAKLEDSAVYLCASRLNTGERFFGEGSRLTVL.

The sample holds a few counts of this clonotype. This chain connects TRBV7-8 to TRBJ2-7, with D maybe TRBD1 (6 bases). The assigned J gene may be wrong: the sequence end matches TRBJ2-5 better. The CDR3 totals 16 residues. Germline values: CDR1 SGHVS, CDR2 FQNEAQ. The DNA for the CDR3 is TGTGCCAGCAGCTTAAAAGGGCCAGGGGCTCCTCTGACCCAGTACTTC. Its translation is CASSLKGPGAPLTQYF.

A single count supports this clonotype. The V and J genes are TRBV15 and TRBJ1-4; D remains unclear. The CDR3 spans 16 residues. Germline V CDR1 and CDR2: LNHNV, YYDKDF (reference sequence). V lost 1 base, J lost 0 bases, and 9 bases lay in between. For the CDR3, the DNA is TGTGCCACCAGCAGAGTAGGCCCGACAACTAATGAAAAACTGTTTTTT. It specifies CATSRVGPTTNEKLFF.

The rearrangement uses TRBV10-3 and TRBJ2-1; the match to TRBD2 covers 13 bases. J was trimmed by 7 bases and V by 10 bases; bases with no gene match: 10. Per the germline V gene, CDR1 is ENHRY and CDR2 is SYGVKD. The length of the CDR3 is 15 residues. CDR3 nucleotides: TGTGCCACCGAACGGACTAGCGGGAGTCGAAATGAGCAGTTCTTC. This translates into CATERTSGSRNEQFF.

This rearrangement joins TRBV29-1 to TRBJ2-3, with TRBD1 as a possible D gene (6 bases). CDR1 and CDR2 from the germline V gene are SQVTM and ANQGSEA. CDR3 size: 14 residues. Trimming stripped 4 bases from V and 5 bases from J, with 16 bases between. CDR3: CSVGEGRRGDTQYF. CDR3 sequence (DNA): TGCAGCGTTGGCGAGGGGCGCAGGGGAGATACGCAGTATTTT.

In its sample, this clonotype was seen a few times. The V gene is TRBV12-3 or TRBV12-4, the J gene TRBJ1-2, with no clear D. Trimming stripped 2 bases from V and 7 bases from J, with 8 bases between. The CDR3 length is 12 residues. The CDR3 reads CASSLYIPGYTF. The CDR3 region has the DNA TGTGCCAGCAGTTTATATATCCCTGGCTACACCTTC.

This clonotype was counted a few times. Given a much more abundant clone one base away, this may be a read error. V gene TRBV7-9 combines with J gene TRBJ2-5, with D possibly called TRBD1 or TRBD2 (6 bases each). The CDR3 consists of 16 residues. Germline V CDR1 and CDR2: SEHNR, FQNEAQ (reference sequence). The V and J ends lost 5 bases and 1 base respectively, with 17 bases between them. CDR3 bases: TGTGCCAGCAGCCCCCGAAGGGGGGCCTTCCAAGAGACCCAGTACTTC. It encodes CASSPRRGAFQETQYF. The full variable domain, rest sourced from reference TRBV7-9 and TRBJ2-5, is DTGVSQNPRHKITKRGQNVTFRCDPISEHNRLYWYRQTLGQGPEFLTYFQNEAQLEKSRLLSDRFSAERPKGSFSTLEIQRTEQGDSAMYLCASSPRRGAFQETQYFGPGTRLLVL.

A few counts support this clonotype. The CDR3 sequence is CASSLPGVDRYEQYF. CDR3 DNA sequence: TGTGCCAGCAGTTTGCCCGGGGTAGACCGGTACGAGCAGTACTTC. V gene TRBV6-5 combines with J gene TRBJ2-7, with a possible D match to TRBD2 (5 bases). V was shortened by 4 bases and J by 4 bases, with 17 bases between the two germline ends. From germline, CDR1 is MNHEY and CDR2 SVGAGI. The CDR3 totals 15 residues.

This clonotype was observed once. The chain carries TRBV10-3 and TRBJ2-7; D remains unclear. In germline, CDR1 is ENHRY, CDR2 SYGVKD. With 5 bases removed from V and 0 bases from J, the gap between germline ends came to 14 bases. The CDR3 is 15 amino acids. CDR3 protein: CAISKTASDSYEQYF. In DNA, the CDR3 is TGTGCCATCAGTAAGACCGCTTCTGACTCCTACGAGCAGTACTTC.

The chain is built from TRBV5-1 and TRBJ2-7; D might be TRBD1 or TRBD2, each matching 5 bases. The V and J ends lost 4 bases and 4 bases respectively, with 18 bases between them. The CDR3 is 15 amino acids. The germline CDR1 and CDR2 sequences are SGHRS and YFSETQ. The CDR3 loop is CASSPRDDAGYEQYF. DNA of the CDR3: TGCGCCAGCAGCCCCAGGGACGACGCTGGGTACGAGCAGTACTTC.

This clonotype is a singleton in its sample. CDR3 loop: CAISEGSHTGELFF. DNA of the CDR3: TGTGCCATCAGTGAAGGCTCGCACACCGGGGAGCTGTTTTTT. The chain joins TRBV10-3 to TRBJ2-2; D unclear. The V gene lost 3 bases and the J gene lost 3 bases, with 8 bases spanning the gap. The germline V gene encodes CDR1 ENHRY and CDR2 SYGVKD. The CDR3 runs 14 residues.

This chain links TRBV5-1 with TRBJ1-2; D remains ambiguous. The CDR3 loop spans 14 amino acids. CDR1 and CDR2 from the germline V gene are SGHRS and YFSETQ. The V end was cut by 4 bases, the J end by 2 bases, with 12 bases between. The CDR3 spells CASSVEDGNYGYTF. The CDR3, as DNA: TGCGCCAGCAGCGTGGAGGACGGAAACTATGGCTACACCTTC. Filled out from reference TRBV5-1 and TRBJ1-2, the complete variable domain reads KAGVTQTPRYLIKTRGQQVTLSCSPISGHRSVSWYQQTPGQGLQFLFEYFSETQRNKGNFPGRFSGRQFSNSRSEMNVSTLELGDSALYLCASSVEDGNYGYTFGSGTRLTVV.

The chain joins TRBV20-1 to TRBJ2-3; 11 positions match TRBD1. This CDR3 region has 17 residues. Per germline, CDR1 DFQATT and CDR2 SNEGSKA (reference sequence). Unmatched junction bases numbered 6, after V lost 1 base and J lost 0 bases. The CDR3 loop is CSARAFGQGASTDTQYF. Here the CDR3 DNA reads TGCAGTGCTAGAGCCTTTGGACAGGGGGCCAGCACAGATACGCAGTATTTT.

The J gene is TRBJ2-7, the V gene TRBV16; no firm D call. This CDR3 spans 13 amino acids. Trimming shortened V by 4 bases and J by 6 bases, and 13 bases separated the two germline ends. Germline CDR1 is KGHSY and CDR2 is FQNENV. CDR3 in DNA: TGTGCCAGCAGCCTCTGGATTTCGGCCGAGCAGTACTTC. Its protein is CASSLWISAEQYF.

This clonotype came up a few times. The chain employs TRBV7-2 and TRBJ1-2; D gene uncertain. The germline V gene encodes CDR1 SGHTA and CDR2 FQGNSA. The germline V and J ends were trimmed by 5 bases and 5 bases, with 18 bases remaining between them. This CDR3 has 15 amino acids. The CDR3 bases are TGTGCCAGCAGCCAATGGACTGCCCGGGAGTATGGCTACACCTTC. It yields the protein CASSQWTAREYGYTF.

The rearrangement uses TRBV12-3 or TRBV12-4 and TRBJ2-4; possibly TRBD1 or TRBD2 for D (5 bases each). The CDR3 is 16 residues long. V was shortened by 3 bases and J by 6 bases, with 18 bases between the two germline ends. The CDR3 bases are TGTGCCAGCAGTTTTTTATCAGGGCTAGCCGGAAACATTCAGTACTTC. It encodes CASSFLSGLAGNIQYF.

This clonotype was counted only a few times. The rearrangement links TRBV29-1 to TRBJ2-7; D call uncertain. The CDR3 has 14 amino acids. Per the germline V gene, CDR1 is SQVTM and CDR2 is ANQGSEA. V was shortened by 6 bases and J by 0 bases, with 15 bases between the two germline ends. This CDR3 is CSVASSRTSYEQYF. For the CDR3, the DNA is TGCAGCGTGGCCTCGAGCAGGACCTCCTACGAGCAGTACTTC.

Here the CDR3 DNA reads TGTGCCAGCAGCTGGACTAATTACAATGAGCAGTTCTTC. This gives the protein CASSWTNYNEQFF. The rearrangement links TRBV7-9 to TRBJ2-1; the D gene is possibly TRBD2 (6 bases). The germline gives CDR1 SEHNR, CDR2 FQNEAQ (reference sequence). V was pared by 4 bases and J by 4 bases, with 8 bases between. The CDR3 length is 13 residues.

The chain is built from TRBV20-1 and TRBJ2-3, with TRBD2 matching over 8 bases. J lost 2 bases, V lost 3 bases, and 13 bases had no gene match. CDR3 length: 17 amino acids. CDR1 and CDR2 from the germline V gene are DFQATT and SNEGSKA (reference sequence). Here the CDR3 reads CSASPMGAGATTDTQYF. As DNA, the CDR3 is TGCAGTGCTAGCCCGATGGGAGCGGGAGCGACCACAGATACGCAGTATTTT.

The gene calls are TRBV5-1 and TRBJ2-1; 8 bases line up with TRBD2. CDR1 and CDR2 (germline): SGHRS, YFSETQ. The CDR3 extends over 21 amino acids. Trimming cost V 0 bases and J 0 bases; bases outside gene matches: 17. The CDR3 region has the DNA TGCGCCAGCAGCTTGGCCTGGTCCATGCTAGCGGGTGTCAGCTCCTACAATGAGCAGTTCTTC. Amino acids: CASSLAWSMLAGVSSYNEQFF.

The V and J genes are TRBV11-2 and TRBJ2-2, with D perhaps assigned TRBD1 or TRBD2 (5 bases each). Deletions cut 5 bases from V and 4 bases from J, with 20 bases between. The length of the CDR3 is 17 residues. Germline V gene sequence: CDR1 SGHAT, CDR2 FQNNGV. The CDR3 DNA reads as TGTGCCAGCAGCCCGGGGCCTTTGGCGAGGGGCACCGGGGAGCTGTTTTTT. Its translation: CASSPGPLARGTGELFF.

The V call is TRBV20-1, the J call TRBJ2-1; D not certain. Germline assignment: CDR1 DFQATT and CDR2 SNEGSKA (reference sequence). V shed 6 bases and J shed 1 base, with 10 bases lying between them. This CDR3 comprises 13 residues. The CDR3 region has the DNA TGCAGTGCCCAATCCTCTTCCTACAATGAGCAGTTCTTC. Translating it yields CSAQSSSYNEQFF.